This paragraph reports one TCR beta chain. The antigen remains undetermined. Stated time point: week 35, safety follow-up. Mutant IDH1 20-mer peptide, at 300 ug, made up each vaccine dose, with topical imiquimod. Libraries were prepared by immunoSEQ multiplex PCR; TCRdb keeps only in-frame clonotypes and omits some of them. The sample lists around 60,000 clones, roughly 79% occurring once. This sample was included in a study of a mutant IDH1 vaccine in newly diagnosed glioma. Study-level background: Following radiotherapy alone, or alongside temozolomide cycles, vaccination was started after an interval of 4-6 weeks.

The clonotype originates from a man between 35 and 55 years old with glioma. This material consisted of PBMCs, taken from a glioma patient whose treatment included an IDH1 peptide vaccine.

The CDR3 bases are TGTGCCAGCTGTGTGGGTGCTGGGGCCACTGAAGCTTTCTTT. Its translation: CASCVGAGATEAFF. V usage is TRBV2 and J usage is TRBJ1-1; D is possibly TRBD1 (5 bases). The germline V gene encodes CDR1 SNHLY and CDR2 FYNNEI. This CDR3 region has 14 residues. Trimming took off 8 bases at V and 4 bases at J, with 17 bases between the two ends.